This T cell receptor beta chain was sequenced during a study of blood T cell repertoires in COVID-19. Study-wide context: Material from acute and convalescent COVID-19 was sourced from the United States, Italy and Spain.

Original methodology: Counts of nucleated cells, estimated from reference gene primer amplification, were obtained. Libraries were prepared by immunoSEQ multiplex PCR; TCRdb keeps only in-frame clonotypes and omits some of them. The V and J calls and the clone size are those of that table, but D and trimming were determined from the DNA. This sample has about 27,000 clones, with 80% to 95% found just once. V shed 10 bases, J shed 7 bases, and the junction held 11 bases outside the gene matches. The CDR3 extends over 14 amino acids. Germline CDR1 is LNHDA and CDR2 is SQIVND (reference sequence). V is TRBV19 and J is TRBJ1-5; 9 bases match TRBD1. Sequenced input: peripheral blood. This clonotype was sampled from a human donor in a cohort sampled during active COVID-19. CDR3 region: CATRGTGLLQPQHF. The CDR3 region has the DNA TGTGCCACTAGGGGGACAGGGCTTTTGCAGCCCCAGCATTTT.